This T cell receptor (beta chain) originates from a study of beta chain features in type 1 diabetes. This CDR3 contains 15 residues. Between the trimmed V and J ends, which lost 7 bases and 4 bases, there was a span of 18 bases. Looked up from germline, CDR1 is SEHNR and CDR2 is FQNEAQ (reference sequence). This clone was observed a handful of times. The entirety of the isolated RNA underwent reverse transcription, so expressed TCRB transcripts were sequenced. Measured with immunoSEQ multiplex PCR; TCRdb has only the in-frame clones, and not every one. The table has about 290,000 clones, about 7.8% seen once.

This TCR came from a woman aged 18-29 years in good health. The sequenced sample consisted of central memory CD4+ T cells from blood. V is TRBV7-9 and J is TRBJ2-3; perhaps D is TRBD1 or TRBD2 (5 bases each). The CDR3 sequence is CASILGRLGADTQYF. CDR3 DNA sequence: TGTGCCAGCATCTTGGGACGACTCGGGGCAGATACGCAGTATTTT.